This passage covers 32 T cell receptor beta chains from one sample sequenced in a study of control samples from healthy donors and cancer patients. Here immunoSEQ multiplex PCR was the method, and the copy in TCRdb shows in-frame clones only, minus some. The table lists over 45,000 clones, roughly 92% of them singletons, with about 0.8% in the top ten. The specimen sequenced was PBMCs. All receptors derive from a man aged 25-45 years with colorectal cancer.

This clone occurred once. J is TRBJ1-1 and V is TRBV14; 8 bases are a match to TRBD1. This CDR3 is 15 amino acids long. Trimming removed 4 bases from V and 5 bases from J; junction bases left unmatched: 9. CDR1 is SGHDN, CDR2 FVKESK, per germline. Here the CDR3 DNA reads TGTGCCAGCAGCCCCCAAACAGGGGGTAGGACTGAAGCTTTCTTT. As protein: CASSPQTGGRTEAFF.

The V gene is TRBV5-1, the J gene TRBJ2-5; unclear D gene. The CDR3 contains 12 residues. Per the germline V gene, CDR1 is SGHRS and CDR2 is YFSETQ. V gave up 7 bases and J gave up 4 bases, with 11 bases separating them. In DNA form, the CDR3 reads TGCGCCAGCTCCCAAGGCGGAGAGACCCAGTACTTC. This sequence encodes CASSQGGETQYF.

The chain employs TRBV7-2 and TRBJ2-3; the match to TRBD2 covers 8 bases. The V gene end was trimmed by 1 base and the J gene end by 14 bases; junction bases not matched to a gene: 5. Looked up from germline, CDR1 is SGHTA and CDR2 is FQGNSA. The CDR3 is made up of 12 amino acids. The CDR3 nucleotides read TGTGCCAGCAGCTTAGAACGGGGGGGCCTGTATTTT. Protein sequence: CASSLERGGLYF.

This chain joins TRBV3-1 (or the pseudogene TRBV3-2) and TRBJ2-3, with 16 positions matching TRBD2. The CDR3 is 16 residues long. Germline CDR1 is LGHDT and CDR2 is YNNKEL (reference sequence). V trimming: 1 base; J trimming: 6 bases; junction bases outside the gene matches: 1. CDR3: CASSQAGLAGGDTQYF. Here the CDR3 DNA reads TGTGCCAGCAGCCAAGCGGGACTAGCGGGGGGGGATACGCAGTATTTT.

The sample holds one count of this clone. The chain carries TRBV5-4 and TRBJ2-7, with unresolved D. Germline-derived CDR1 and CDR2 are SGHNT and YYREEE (reference sequence). V was cut by 4 bases and J by 2 bases, with 10 bases left in between. This CDR3 contains 13 residues. DNA for the CDR3: TGTGCCAGCAGCCTAGACACAGCCTACGAGCAGTACTTC. This codes for CASSLDTAYEQYF.

The V gene is TRBV5-4, the J gene TRBJ1-4; 7 nucleotides agree with TRBD1. Looked up from germline, CDR1 is SGHNT and CDR2 is YYREEE (reference sequence). Trimming removed 2 bases from V and 4 bases from J; junction bases left unmatched: 5. This CDR3 has 15 amino acids. The DNA for the CDR3 is TGTGCCAGCAGCTTAAAGGGGGCAGTTAATGAAAAACTGTTTTTT. Translation gives CASSLKGAVNEKLFF.

The V and J genes are TRBV5-1 and TRBJ1-5, with TRBD1 identical over 9 bases. Unmatched junction bases numbered 6, after V lost 2 bases and J lost 0 bases. The CDR3 length is 17 residues. Germline values: CDR1 SGHRS, CDR2 YFSETQ. The CDR3 spells CASSFTGGPYSNQPQHF. The DNA for the CDR3 is TGCGCCAGCAGCTTCACAGGGGGCCCCTATAGCAATCAGCCCCAGCATTTT. Filled out from reference TRBV5-1 and TRBJ1-5, the complete variable domain reads KAGVTQTPRYLIKTRGQQVTLSCSPISGHRSVSWYQQTPGQGLQFLFEYFSETQRNKGNFPGRFSGRQFSNSRSEMNVSTLELGDSALYLCASSFTGGPYSNQPQHFGDGTRLSIL.

The rearrangement links TRBV3-1 (or the pseudogene TRBV3-2) to TRBJ2-7; 7 bases map to TRBD2. Looked up from germline, CDR1 is LGHDT and CDR2 is YNNKEL (reference sequence). CDR3 size: 14 residues. Trimming removed 0 bases from V and 3 bases from J; junction bases left unmatched: 2. This CDR3 is CASSQDGLDYEQYF. The DNA for the CDR3 is TGTGCCAGCAGCCAAGATGGACTAGACTACGAGCAGTACTTC.

V gene TRBV5-1 combines with J gene TRBJ2-3; 8 nucleotides align to TRBD1. There are 14 residues in the CDR3. Germline CDR1 SGHRS, CDR2 YFSETQ. V was pared by 0 bases and J by 4 bases, with 1 base of the junction left unmatched. CDR3 in DNA: TGCGCCAGCAGCTTGGGACAGGGGTCAGATACGCAGTATTTT. Residues: CASSLGQGSDTQYF.

The rearrangement uses TRBV5-4 and TRBJ2-3; no reliable D call. The germline CDR1 and CDR2 sequences are SGHNT and YYREEE (reference sequence). The V end was cut by 0 bases, the J end by 6 bases, with 5 bases between. The CDR3 has 12 amino acids. The CDR3 loop reads CASSLGVDTQYF. CDR3 nucleotides: TGTGCCAGCAGCTTGGGAGTCGATACGCAGTATTTT. Drawing the rest from reference TRBV5-4 and TRBJ2-3, the complete variable domain is ETGVTQSPTHLIKTRGQQVTLRCSSQSGHNTVSWYQQALGQGPQFIFQYYREEENGRGNFPPRFSGLQFPNYSSELNVNALELDDSALYLCASSLGVDTQYFGPGTRLTVL.

The V and J genes are TRBV2 and TRBJ1-2; tentatively, D is TRBD1 (5 bases). V lost 6 bases and J 0 bases, leaving 14 bases between the germline ends. CDR3 size: 15 residues. The V gene's germline CDR1 is SNHLY and CDR2 FYNNEI. As DNA, the CDR3 is TGTGCCAGCAGCGGTGACAGATCCCCTAACTATGGCTACACCTTC. As protein: CASSGDRSPNYGYTF. Full variable domain (outside the CDR3, taken from reference TRBV2 and TRBJ1-2): EPEVTQTPSHQVTQMGQEVILRCVPISNHLYFYWYRQILGQKVEFLVSFYNNEISEKSEIFDDQFSVERPDGSNFTLKIRSTKLEDSAMYFCASSGDRSPNYGYTFGSGTRLTVV.

The chain uses TRBV5-1 and TRBJ1-2; the D is unclear. CDR3 length: 14 residues. Germline V CDR1 and CDR2: SGHRS, YFSETQ. V lost 0 bases and J lost 2, with 8 bases in between. In DNA form, the CDR3 reads TGCGCCAGCAGCTTGGAGGGATCGAACTATGGCTACACCTTC. Protein sequence: CASSLEGSNYGYTF.

The chain is built from TRBV25-1 and TRBJ1-1; 12 positions agree with TRBD1. Per the germline V gene, CDR1 is MGHDK and CDR2 is SYGVNS. The CDR3 length is 17 residues. Losses at the gene ends were 6 bases for V and 1 base for J; bases not matched to a gene: 9. CDR3 DNA: TGTGCCAGCAGCCCAGGGACAGGGGGCATCCAGAACACTGAAGCTTTCTTT. Protein sequence: CASSPGTGGIQNTEAFF. Looking up the rest from reference TRBV25-1 and TRBJ1-1 gives the full variable domain: EADIYQTPRYLVIGTGKKITLECSQTMGHDKMYWYQQDPGMELHLIHYSYGVNSTEKGDLSSESTVSRIRTEHFPLTLESARPSHTSQYLCASSPGTGGIQNTEAFFGQGTRLTVV.

This chain connects TRBV5-4 to TRBJ2-3; D not resolved. Germline loops: CDR1 SGHNT, CDR2 YYREEE (reference sequence). The CDR3 totals 15 residues. Trimming pared 0 bases from V and 1 base from J, leaving 9 bases between. CDR3: CASSLDLRRTDTQYF. The CDR3 DNA follows: TGTGCCAGCAGCTTGGACTTAAGACGCACAGATACGCAGTATTTT. Looking up the rest from reference TRBV5-4 and TRBJ2-3 gives the full variable domain: ETGVTQSPTHLIKTRGQQVTLRCSSQSGHNTVSWYQQALGQGPQFIFQYYREEENGRGNFPPRFSGLQFPNYSSELNVNALELDDSALYLCASSLDLRRTDTQYFGPGTRLTVL.

The chain links TRBV7-9 to TRBJ2-5, with 7 bases matching TRBD1. Germline V gives CDR1 SEHNR, CDR2 FQNEAQ (reference sequence). The J segment lost 5 bases and the V segment lost 5 bases, leaving 8 bases of the junction unmatched. CDR3 length: 14 residues. For the CDR3, the DNA is TGTGCCAGCAGCCTGCGAGGGGGCTGGGAGACCCAGTACTTC. Translation: CASSLRGGWETQYF.

This sequence joins TRBV21-1 and TRBJ2-7; whether TRBD1, the table's D call, matches the DNA was not checked. TRBV21-1 is annotated as a pseudogene. The CDR3 length is 15 residues. Here the CDR3 reads CASSGDEGGAYEQYV. CDR3 coding DNA: TGTGCCAGCAGCGGAGACGAAGGGGGCGCCTACGAGCAGTACGTC.

The chain couples TRBV7-2 to TRBJ1-3, with TRBD1 identical over 7 bases. This CDR3 is built from 16 residues. V was clipped by 5 bases and J by 4 bases; unmatched bases: 11. Germline V gives CDR1 SGHTA, CDR2 FQGNSA. The CDR3 here is CASSPRTGGLGNTIYF. The CDR3 coding sequence is TGTGCCAGCAGCCCTCGGACAGGAGGGCTGGGAAACACCATATATTTT.

The chain carries TRBV4-3 and TRBJ1-2; D unresolved. Germline V gene lookup returns CDR1 LGHNA and CDR2 YSLEER. This CDR3 comprises 14 residues. V was trimmed by 2 bases and J by 7 bases, leaving 14 bases between them. CDR3 nucleotide sequence: TGCGCCAGCAGCCAATCCTCGGTATCGGCTGGCTACACCTTC. This translates into CASSQSSVSAGYTF.

This chain joins TRBV10-1 and TRBJ2-1, with TRBD2 identical over 9 bases. CDR1 WNHNN and CDR2 SYGVQD come from the germline V gene (reference sequence). Germline trimming cut 8 bases from V and 6 bases from J; bases unmatched to any gene: 5. The CDR3 covers 13 residues. The CDR3 here is CASSERGVNEQFF. The CDR3 DNA reads as TGCGCCAGCTCGGAGCGGGGGGTCAATGAGCAGTTCTTC.

V and J are TRBV4-3 and TRBJ2-3; D perhaps matches TRBD2 (5 bases). Germline-derived CDR1 and CDR2 are LGHNA and YSLEER. The V end lost 4 bases, the J end lost 4 bases, and 18 bases lay between the germline ends. The CDR3 contains 16 residues. This CDR3 reads CASSPRGEQLADTQYF. The CDR3 DNA sequence: TGCGCCAGCAGCCCCCGGGGAGAGCAGTTGGCAGATACGCAGTATTTT.

The chain employs TRBV19 and TRBJ1-1; D gene unclear. Germline V gene lookup returns CDR1 LNHDA and CDR2 SQIVND (reference sequence). The germline V and J ends were trimmed by 8 bases and 4 bases, with 8 bases remaining between them. The CDR3 runs to 11 residues. The CDR3 spells CASVLGTEAFF. Written as DNA, the CDR3 is TGTGCCAGTGTACTGGGCACTGAAGCTTTCTTT.

The chain combines TRBV28 with TRBJ1-1; D gene ambiguous. The ends were cut back, 2 bases at V and 0 bases at J, with 10 bases in the middle. Germline CDR1 and CDR2: MDHEN and SYDVKM. This CDR3 comprises 15 residues. The chain's CDR3 is CASSLGLGMNTEAFF. CDR3 nucleotide sequence: TGTGCCAGCAGTTTAGGCCTTGGAATGAACACTGAAGCTTTCTTT.

The chain joins TRBV5-5 to TRBJ2-7, with D tentatively TRBD2 (6 bases). The CDR3 covers 13 residues. Trimming shortened V by 7 bases and J by 2 bases, and 13 bases separated the two germline ends. CDR1 is SGHKS and CDR2 is YYEKEE in the germline V gene (reference sequence). This CDR3 reads CASAPGLPYEQYF. Written as DNA, the CDR3 is TGTGCCAGCGCCCCGGGACTCCCCTACGAGCAGTACTTC.

This rearrangement joins TRBV5-1 to TRBJ2-5, with 9 bases identical to TRBD2. CDR3 length: 17 residues. CDR1 is SGHRS, CDR2 YFSETQ, per germline. V shed 5 bases, J shed 1 base, and the junction held 12 bases outside the gene matches. For the CDR3, the DNA is TGCGCCAGCAGAGAGAGCCGCGGGGGGGCCGGCCAAGAGACCCAGTACTTC. Encoded protein: CASRESRGGAGQETQYF.

The CDR3 region has the DNA TGTGCCAGCAGCGTAGTTGGCCAAGACACCGGGGAGCTGTTTTTT. Its protein is CASSVVGQDTGELFF. The rearrangement links TRBV9 to TRBJ2-2, with unresolved D. Looked up from germline, CDR1 is SGDLS and CDR2 is YYNGEE. CDR3 length: 15 amino acids. V was trimmed by 0 bases and J by 3 bases, leaving 9 bases between them.

This chain uses TRBV30 with TRBJ2-5; 9 nucleotides align to TRBD2. The V gene end was trimmed by 1 base and the J gene end by 5 bases; junction bases not matched to a gene: 17. Germline V lookup: CDR1 GTSNPN, CDR2 SVGIG (reference sequence). The CDR3 is 18 amino acids. In nucleotides, the CDR3 is TGTGCCTGGAGTGATTTTGTCGTATCGCGGGGGGGCCCGGAGACCCAGTACTTC. Translation: CAWSDFVVSRGGPETQYF.

The chain is built from TRBV5-6 and TRBJ2-2, with 12 nucleotides matching TRBD2. Germline loops: CDR1 SGHDT, CDR2 YYEEEE. The CDR3 contains 18 residues. The V segment lost 4 bases and the J segment 7 bases; nucleotides outside the gene matches: 14. In DNA, the CDR3 is TGTGCCAGCAGCCACCTCTTCTCTAGCGGGGGGGCGATCGGGGAGCTGTTTTTT. This gives the protein CASSHLFSSGGAIGELFF. The variable domain in full, with the rest retrieved from reference TRBV5-6 and TRBJ2-2, is DAGVTQSPTHLIKTRGQQVTLRCSPKSGHDTVSWYQQALGQGPQFIFQYYEEEERQRGNFPDRFSGHQFPNYSSELNVNALLLGDSALYLCASSHLFSSGGAIGELFFGEGSRLTVL.

This clone was detected only once. The V call is TRBV5-1, the J call TRBJ2-7, with 7 bases lining up with TRBD1. CDR3 length: 19 amino acids. The junction had 20 bases not matched to a gene; V was cut back by 0 bases and J by 5 bases. CDR1 SGHRS and CDR2 YFSETQ come from the germline V gene. The CDR3 region has the DNA TGCGCCAGCAGCTTGGGAGGGGGCAGGGGGACGGCCTGGGTCAACGAGCAGTACTTC. Its translation: CASSLGGGRGTAWVNEQYF.

The chain combines TRBV4-2 with TRBJ1-2; 7 bases fit TRBD1. CDR1 is LGHNA, CDR2 YNFKEQ, per germline. This CDR3 has 16 residues. V was pared by 0 bases and J by 6 bases, with 10 bases of the junction left unmatched. The CDR3 reads CASSQEVTGTQNGYTF. The CDR3 coding sequence is TGTGCCAGCAGCCAAGAAGTGACAGGGACCCAGAATGGCTACACCTTC.

The gene calls are TRBV7-9 and TRBJ1-2, with D hard to call. The germline gives CDR1 SEHNR, CDR2 FQNEAQ (reference sequence). The CDR3 length is 14 residues. The V and J ends lost 7 bases and 5 bases respectively, with 17 bases between them. The CDR3 region is CASTFSDGRYGYTF. The CDR3 nucleotides read TGTGCCAGCACCTTTTCCGACGGAAGATATGGCTACACCTTC.

The chain is built from TRBV5-4 and TRBJ1-1; D is uncertain. The CDR3 loop spans 14 amino acids. From germline, CDR1 is SGHNT and CDR2 YYREEE (reference sequence). Trimming removed 7 bases at V and 0 bases at J, with 13 bases between. CDR3 nucleotides: TGTGCCAGCGCCTCGACAAAACTGAACACTGAAGCTTTCTTT. As protein: CASASTKLNTEAFF. The variable domain in full, with the rest retrieved from reference TRBV5-4 and TRBJ1-1, is ETGVTQSPTHLIKTRGQQVTLRCSSQSGHNTVSWYQQALGQGPQFIFQYYREEENGRGNFPPRFSGLQFPNYSSELNVNALELDDSALYLCASASTKLNTEAFFGQGTRLTVV.

As to this clone: In the same sample, other DNA sequences code for this CDR3. This chain joins TRBV9 and TRBJ2-2; D could derive from TRBD1 or TRBD2 (5 bases each). Germline assignment: CDR1 SGDLS and CDR2 YYNGEE. V was shortened by 0 bases and J by 5 bases, with 8 bases between the two germline ends. This CDR3 contains 14 residues. The DNA of the CDR3 is TGTGCCAGCAGCGTAGGTGGGGGAACCGGGGAGCTGTTTTTT. It yields the protein CASSVGGGTGELFF.